The following is a TCR beta chain sequence with its context. This record belongs to a study of patients and donors after allogeneic stem cell transplantation. A single record per CDR3 protein comes from TCRdb applying MiXCR to the RT-PCR reads. Of some 200,000 distinct CDR3 sequences listed, roughly two fifths are singletons. The length of the CDR3 is 16 residues. This sequence joins TRBV3-2 and TRBJ2-2. TRBV3-2 is a pseudogene locus. The TCR originated in a human donor who was either an allogeneic HSCT recipient or a stem cell or donor lymphocyte infusion donor (not recorded which). It is not recorded whose cells these are; they may come from a transplant donor. Specimen: blood, either unsorted or a sorted T cell fraction (not recorded which). This chain's CDR3 is CASSQDPASDTGELFF. In DNA form, the CDR3 reads TGTGCCAGCAGCCAAGATCCAGCGTCGGACACCGGGGAGCTGTTTTTT.